This T cell receptor beta chain comes out of a study of T cells in Graves' hyperthyroidism and ophthalmopathy. Study-level information: Sampling of peripheral blood happened at initial diagnosis, prior to any treatment.

CDR3 length: 15 amino acids. The germline V gene has CDR1 MNHEY and CDR2 SMNVEV (reference sequence). Trimming left V 5 bases short and J 3 bases short, with 14 bases between. A remark on this clonotype: Its antigen is not identified.

The study's findings and limits: Peripheral blood also featured most of the thyroid clonotypes expanded above 0.001. For ophthalmopathy, model prediction preceded onset by a median about six months.

What was amplified from RNA transcripts were TCR beta CDR3 regions. First-round RT-PCR targeting the TCR CDR3 was performed with the HTBI primer set. TCRdb passed the multiplex PCR reads through MiXCR, listing each CDR3 protein once. This table has around 520,000 distinct CDR3 sequences, about 24% appearing once. The rearrangement uses TRBV27 and TRBJ1-5; possible D gene TRBD1, 5 bases. The sequence was collected from a woman aged 25 to 39 with Graves' ophthalmopathy. Sequencing was done on a sample of blood. CDR3 nucleotide sequence: TGTGCCAGCAGTCCCAGCGACAGTTTCAATCAGCCCCAGCATTTT. It encodes CASSPSDSFNQPQHF.